The subject of this entry is one TCR beta chain. No antigen is known for it. These data are taken from a study of cytomegalovirus exposure and HLA in healthy donors. PCR primers comprised 60 Vbeta and 13 Jbeta primers. Assay used: immunoSEQ multiplex PCR; TCRdb lists only in-frame clones, some missing. Of under 150,000 clones listed, 60% to 80% are singletons. Whole-study findings and limits: Most subjects' HLA-A and HLA-B alleles were reportedly predicted from TCR beta sequences.

The sequenced sample consisted of PBMCs. The source of this sequence is a man between 18 and 35 years old in good health and CMV-seropositive.

The CDR3 DNA reads as TGTGCCAGCTCACCAGAACAGGGTACGGGAAACACCATATATTTT. This encodes CASSPEQGTGNTIYF. The chain carries TRBV18 and TRBJ1-3; D is possibly TRBD1 (6 bases). Germline lookup yields CDR1 KGHSH and CDR2 LQKENI. CDR3 length equals 15 residues. V was trimmed by 2 bases and J by 4 bases, leaving 12 bases between them. Combining the CDR3 with reference TRBV18 and TRBJ1-3 gives the whole variable domain NAGVMQNPRHLVRRRGQEARLRCSPMKGHSHVYWYRQLPEEGLKFMVYLQKENIIDESGMPKERFSAEFPKEGPSILRIQQVVRGDSAAYFCASSPEQGTGNTIYFGEGSWLTVV.